This entry concerns a single T cell receptor beta chain. No antigen is known for it. Base quality data are lacking; no much larger clone is found one base away. Library construction relied on 5' RACE. The sequencing machine was an Illumina HiSeq 2500. A second PCR of 7 to 11 cycles was run with a J-beta primer mix and a sample-barcoded 5' primer. A unique molecular identifier was introduced onto each TCR beta cDNA molecule by a template-switch 5' adaptor carrying 12 random nucleotides. Each sample yielded at least 2.5 million CDR3-containing paired-end reads. First-strand cDNA was synthesized from all RNA with the Mint cDNA synthesis kit, primed by a TRBC-specific oligonucleotide. After uracil-DNA glycosylase treatment, a first 18-cycle PCR used universal primers M1SS and BC2_uni_R on all cDNA. In the authors' own workflow: For normalization, 1 million high-quality reads were randomly selected from each sample, with every read carrying a distinct molecular identifier. Reads with shared molecular identifiers were discarded instead of being binned into consensus sequences. MiTCR, run with a Q25 quality threshold and the strictest error-elimination algorithm, handled CDR3 identification, clonotype clustering and error correction. A nonparametric unseen species model with Euler transformation was used to estimate a lower bound on total TCR beta diversity. The raw public data were reprocessed by TCRdb itself: fastp quality trimming at Q25, MiXCR clonotype calling, in-frame beta chains only. For every CDR3 protein sequence, its rows merge into one entry that carries the most common genes and DNA. The V and J calls, along with clone size, are taken from TCRdb and not from the paper's own processing. For this sample there are about 780,000 distinct CDR3 sequences; about 59% appear just once. About a quarter of the sample is held by the ten biggest clonotypes.

At the junction V is shortened by 1 base and J by 1 base, with 7 bases in between. Taken from cysteine to phenylalanine, the CDR3 has 14 residues. Only the CDR3 region is kept as DNA, spanning 42 bases read in frame from base 1. The data originate from a study of blood T cells in healthy people across ages (dated by TCRdb to about 2015). Study-level background: In model experiments, template switching captured roughly one uniquely barcoded TCR beta cDNA molecule for every two T cells. Using deep sequencing normalized with unique cDNA molecular identifiers, the study measured how TCR beta repertoire diversity changes with age. The donors were divided into four age groups: young (average around 15 years), middle-aged (roughly 40), aged (about 60) and long-lived (approximately 74). To avoid experimental bias, donors of different ages were distributed randomly across sequencing lanes. Two additional independent replicas of 1 million unique cDNA reads from the same blood draw were analyzed for two donors (one aged 18 to 30 and one aged 80 or older). On the study overall, not on this receptor specifically: A strong correlation was found between observed TCR beta diversity and the percentage of naive T cells measured by flow cytometry. Because profiling used bulk unsorted PBMCs, naive and antigen-experienced compartments could not be compared conclusively. Compared with the aged group, more naive CD4+ T cells, fewer expanded clones and increased TCR diversity were shown by the long-lived group, suggesting age selection. As age increased, observed TCR beta diversity per million T cells dropped in a roughly linear way, and a significant reduction was already evident by age about 40. Estimates of total diversity based on one million sequenced T cells were considered lower bounds and underestimates. The CMV infection status of donors was not known, potentially confounding age-related changes in expanded clonotypes.

The donors were roughly 38 Caucasian individuals from Russia, aged about 6 to 100 years, who were systemically healthy. Each donor gave 8.5 to 10 milliliters of peripheral blood, collected into EDTA-treated Vacutainer tubes. Ficoll-Paque density-gradient centrifugation was used to isolate PBMCs, with at least 6 million per sample. Total RNA, at least 5.5 micrograms per sample, was extracted from PBMCs with Trizol reagent. The percentages of naive CD45RAhigh/CD27high T cells were determined by flow cytometry on a PBMC aliquot from every donor. The receptor was isolated from a young man in good health. The chain was built from TRBV12-3 or TRBV12-4 and TRBJ1-1; the D gene assignment is ambiguous. The sample comprised blood. CDR3 loop: CASSLVLENTEAFF. Read as DNA, the sequence is TGTGCCAGCAGTTTAGTTTTAGAGAACACTGAAGCTTTCTTT.